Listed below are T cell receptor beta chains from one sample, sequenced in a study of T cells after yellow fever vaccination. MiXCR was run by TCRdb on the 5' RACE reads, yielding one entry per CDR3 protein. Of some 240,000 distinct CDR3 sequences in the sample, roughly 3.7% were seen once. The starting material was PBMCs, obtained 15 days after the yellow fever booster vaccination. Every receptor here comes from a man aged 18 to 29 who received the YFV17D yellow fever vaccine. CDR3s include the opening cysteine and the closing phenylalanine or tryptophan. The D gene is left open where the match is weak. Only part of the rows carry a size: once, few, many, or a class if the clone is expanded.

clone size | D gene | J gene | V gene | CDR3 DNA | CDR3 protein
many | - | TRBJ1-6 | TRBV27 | TGTGCCAGCAGACGCTCCGGGACACTAGATAATTCACCCCTCCACTTT | CASRRSGTLDNSPLHF
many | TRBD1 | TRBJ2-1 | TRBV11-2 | TGTGCCAGCAGCTCGGGACAGGGGGTTGAGCAGTTCTTC | CASSSGQGVEQFF
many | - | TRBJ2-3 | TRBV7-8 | TGTGCCAGCAGCTTCCTCAACTACCGCACAGATACGCAGTATTTT | CASSFLNYRTDTQYF
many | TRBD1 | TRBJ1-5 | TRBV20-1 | TGCAGTGCAAGCACTTTCCCCAGGGGGTATCAGCCCCAGCATTTT | CSASTFPRGYQPQHF
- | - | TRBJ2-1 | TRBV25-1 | TGTGCCAGCAGTGATTACTACAATGAGCAGTTCTTC | CASSDYYNEQFF
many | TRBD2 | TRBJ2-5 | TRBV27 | TGTGCCAGCAGTTTTACTAGCGGGGGAGTTGAGACCCAGTACTTC | CASSFTSGGVETQYF
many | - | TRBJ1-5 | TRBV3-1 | TGTGCCAGCACATACCAGCCCCAGCATTTT | CASTYQPQHF
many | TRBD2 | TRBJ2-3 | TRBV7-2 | TGTGCCAGCAGCTTAGTAGCGGGGGCTGGGGATACGCAGTATTTT | CASSLVAGAGDTQYF
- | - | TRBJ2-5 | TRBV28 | TGTGCCGCACGCACAGGTGGAGAGGAGACCCAGTACTTC | CAARTGGEETQYF
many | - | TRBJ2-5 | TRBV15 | TGTGCCACCAGCAGAAAGAGGGGCCCCCAAGAGACCCAGTACTTC | CATSRKRGPQETQYF
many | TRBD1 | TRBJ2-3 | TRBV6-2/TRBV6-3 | TGTGCCAGCAGTTACGGGGGACAGGGGGAGGTGGATACGCAGTATTTT | CASSYGGQGEVDTQYF
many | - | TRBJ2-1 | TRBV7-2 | TGTGCCAGCATCCGGGACTTATACTACAATGAGCAGTTCTTC | CASIRDLYYNEQFF
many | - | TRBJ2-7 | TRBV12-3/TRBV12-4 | TGTGCCAGCAGTTTATCTCTCCTCTACGAGCAGTACTTC | CASSLSLLYEQYF
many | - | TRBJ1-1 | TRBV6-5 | TGTGCCAGCAGTTACCTCCGCCAGAACACTGAAGCTTTCTTT | CASSYLRQNTEAFF
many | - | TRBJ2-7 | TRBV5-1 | TGCGCCAGCAGCTTGATCGAGGGCGAGCAGTACTTC | CASSLIEGEQYF
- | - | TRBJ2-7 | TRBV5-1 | TGCGCCAGCAGCTTGCAGCAGGGAATCTACGAGCAGTACTTC | CASSLQQGIYEQYF
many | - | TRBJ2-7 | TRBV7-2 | TGTGCCAGCAGCCTCGGGGGCGGAGGAGTCGAGCAGTACTTC | CASSLGGGGVEQYF
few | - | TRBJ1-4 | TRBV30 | TGTGCCGGGATGGGACCGGGTGTCGGCGAAAAACTGTTTTTT | CAGMGPGVGEKLFF
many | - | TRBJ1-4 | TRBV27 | TGTGCCAGCAGATTCCTAGGGGGTAGTGGTGAAAAACTGTTTTTT | CASRFLGGSGEKLFF
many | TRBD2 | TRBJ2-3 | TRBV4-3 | TGCGCCAGCAGCCCCGAAGGTAGCGGGGGGCCGGATACGCAGTATTTT | CASSPEGSGGPDTQYF
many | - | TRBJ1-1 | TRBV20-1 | TGCAGTGCTATTCGGGGGCAGGGGAGCACTGAAGCTTTCTTT | CSAIRGQGSTEAFF
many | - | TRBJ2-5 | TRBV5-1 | TGCGCCAGCAGCTTGGGGGCGCGCCAAGAGACCCAGTACTTC | CASSLGARQETQYF
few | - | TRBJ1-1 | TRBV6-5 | TGTGCCAGCAGAAGAGGGGCTGGGACTGAAGCTTTCTTT | CASRRGAGTEAFF
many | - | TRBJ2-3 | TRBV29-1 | TGCAGCGTTGAAGCGTCATCGGCAGATACGCAGTATTTT | CSVEASSADTQYF